The clone carrying this T cell receptor beta chain was observed a few times. The antigen is unknown. Germline CDR1 DFQATT, CDR2 SNEGSKA (reference sequence). This CDR3 contains 14 residues. J was trimmed by 8 bases and V by 3 bases; bases with no gene match: 9. The data were obtained in a study of T cells in Graves' hyperthyroidism and ophthalmopathy. Turning to the study itself: The authors collected peripheral blood at initial diagnosis, before any treatment. General study points: Ophthalmopathy, which appeared later, was predicted by the model a median around 6.9 months before onset. In the blood, most expanded thyroid clonotypes above 0.001 appeared as well.

TCR beta CDR3 region amplification was performed from RNA transcripts. An initial round of RT-PCR targeting the TCR CDR3 relied on the HTBI primer set. TCRdb processed the multiplex PCR reads anew with MiXCR; each CDR3 protein has one entry. The repertoire has over 350,000 distinct CDR3 sequences, more than 13% of them found once; the top ten carry around 27%. The clonotype originates from a man aged 45-65 years with Graves' ophthalmopathy. Material: blood. V is TRBV20-1 and J is TRBJ2-2; 7 bases are shared with TRBD2. The CDR3 loop is CSARERLALGELFF. CDR3 nucleotides: TGCAGTGCTAGGGAAAGACTAGCCCTAGGGGAGCTGTTTTTT.